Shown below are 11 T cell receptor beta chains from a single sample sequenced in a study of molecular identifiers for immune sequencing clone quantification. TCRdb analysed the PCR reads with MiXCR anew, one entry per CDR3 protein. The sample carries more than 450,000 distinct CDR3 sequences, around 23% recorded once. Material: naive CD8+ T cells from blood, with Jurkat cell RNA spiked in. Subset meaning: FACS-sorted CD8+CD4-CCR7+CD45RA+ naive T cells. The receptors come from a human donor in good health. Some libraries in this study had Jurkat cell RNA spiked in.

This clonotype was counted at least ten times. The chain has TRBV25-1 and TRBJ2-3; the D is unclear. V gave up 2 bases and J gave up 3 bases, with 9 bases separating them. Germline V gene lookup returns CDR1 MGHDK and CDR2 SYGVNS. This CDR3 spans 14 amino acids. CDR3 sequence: CASSEDVGTDTQYF. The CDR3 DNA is TGTGCCAGCAGTGAAGATGTCGGGACAGATACGCAGTATTTT.

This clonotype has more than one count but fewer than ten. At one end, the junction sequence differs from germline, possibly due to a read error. CDR3 in DNA: TGTGTCAGCAGTTTACCTACTGAGGGACTAGCGGGAGTAGCAGATACGCAGTATTTT. Translation gives CVSSLPTEGLAGVADTQYF. This chain uses TRBV28 with TRBJ2-3, with 14 bases lining up with TRBD2. Germline loops: CDR1 MDHEN, CDR2 SYDVKM. This CDR3 comprises 19 residues.

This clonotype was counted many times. CDR3 in DNA: TGTGCCAGCAGCTCAGGACTAGCAACGCTTTTCGGGGAGCTGTTTTTT. This codes for CASSSGLATLFGELFF. The chain combines TRBV5-4 with TRBJ2-2, with 8 bases fitting TRBD2. Germline lookup yields CDR1 SGHNT and CDR2 YYREEE (reference sequence). This CDR3 region has 16 residues. After removal of 3 bases from V and 7 bases from J, the junction contained 11 bases not matched to a gene.

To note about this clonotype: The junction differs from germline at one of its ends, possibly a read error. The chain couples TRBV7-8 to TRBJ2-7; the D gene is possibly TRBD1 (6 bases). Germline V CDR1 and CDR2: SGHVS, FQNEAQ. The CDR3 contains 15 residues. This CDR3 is CAGSFNPATGEEQYF. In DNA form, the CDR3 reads TGTGCCGGCAGCTTTAACCCTGCGACAGGTGAAGAGCAGTACTTC.

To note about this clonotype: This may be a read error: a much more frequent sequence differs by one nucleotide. The CDR3 region has the DNA TGCAGTGCTGAGGGGGGGGGGCCAGGTACGCAGTATTTT. This gives the protein CSAEGGGPGTQYF. The chain carries TRBV20-1 and TRBJ2-3; TRBD2 might be the D (7 bases). Trimming stripped 5 bases from V and 8 bases from J, with 17 bases between. The CDR3 is made up of 13 amino acids. CDR1 and CDR2 (germline): DFQATT, SNEGSKA (reference sequence).

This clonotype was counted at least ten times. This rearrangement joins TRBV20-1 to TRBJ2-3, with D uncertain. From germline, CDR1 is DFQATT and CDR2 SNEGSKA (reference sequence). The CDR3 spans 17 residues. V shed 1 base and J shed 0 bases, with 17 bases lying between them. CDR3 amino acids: CSARGPGPNFSTDTQYF. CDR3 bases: TGCAGTGCTAGAGGCCCCGGACCGAACTTTAGCACAGATACGCAGTATTTT.

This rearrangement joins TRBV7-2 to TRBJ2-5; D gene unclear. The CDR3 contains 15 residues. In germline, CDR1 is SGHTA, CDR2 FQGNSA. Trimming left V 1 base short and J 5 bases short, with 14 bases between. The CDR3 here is CASSLEARGVETQYF. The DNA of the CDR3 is TGTGCCAGCAGCTTAGAGGCTCGTGGGGTGGAGACCCAGTACTTC.

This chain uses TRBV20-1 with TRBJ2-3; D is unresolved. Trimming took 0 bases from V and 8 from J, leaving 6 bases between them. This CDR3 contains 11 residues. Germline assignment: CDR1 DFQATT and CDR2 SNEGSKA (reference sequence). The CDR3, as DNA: TGCAGTGCTAGAGAAATTGGTACGCAGTATTTT. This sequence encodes CSAREIGTQYF.

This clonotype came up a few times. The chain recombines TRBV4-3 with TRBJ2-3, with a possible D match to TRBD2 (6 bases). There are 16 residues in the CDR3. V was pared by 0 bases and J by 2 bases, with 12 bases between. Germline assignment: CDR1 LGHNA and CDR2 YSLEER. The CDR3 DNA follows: TGCGCCAGCAGCCAAGATCGGGCGGGGTCCACAGATACGCAGTATTTT. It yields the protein CASSQDRAGSTDTQYF.

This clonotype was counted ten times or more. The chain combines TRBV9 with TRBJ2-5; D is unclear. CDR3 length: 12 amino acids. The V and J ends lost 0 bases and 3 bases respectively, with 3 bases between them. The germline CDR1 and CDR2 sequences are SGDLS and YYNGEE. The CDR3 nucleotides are TGTGCCAGCAGCGTAGACGAAGAGACCCAGTACTTC. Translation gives CASSVDEETQYF. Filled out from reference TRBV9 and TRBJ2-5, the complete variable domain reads DSGVTQTPKHLITATGQRVTLRCSPRSGDLSVYWYQQSLDQGLQFLIQYYNGEERAKGNILERFSAQQFPDLHSELNLSSLELGDSALYFCASSVDEETQYFGPGTRLLVL.

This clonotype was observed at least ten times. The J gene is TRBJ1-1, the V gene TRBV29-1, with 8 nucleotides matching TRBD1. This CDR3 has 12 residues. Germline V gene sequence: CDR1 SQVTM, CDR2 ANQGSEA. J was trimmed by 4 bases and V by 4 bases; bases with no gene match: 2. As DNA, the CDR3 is TGCAGCGTTGCAACAGGGGGCACTGAAGCTTTCTTT. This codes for CSVATGGTEAFF.